This T cell receptor (beta chain) was sequenced during a study of glioma-infiltrating T cells after dendritic cell vaccination. Germline lookup yields CDR1 PRHDT and CDR2 FYEKMQ (reference sequence). Losses at the gene ends were 5 bases for V and 4 bases for J; bases not matched to a gene: 6. CDR3 length: 14 amino acids. Produced via immunoSEQ multiplex PCR; TCRdb's table is partial and in-frame only. Of roughly 60,000 clones listed, more than 70% are singletons. The sample's time point: after dendritic cell vaccination, including at tumor progression/relapse. The rearrangement joins TRBV13 to TRBJ2-5; 8 bases match TRBD1. This receptor was taken from a human donor with glioblastoma. The sequences come from blood, collected after dendritic cell vaccination. DNA for the CDR3: TGTGCCAGCAGCGACCGGGACAGGATAGAGACCCAGTACTTC. This encodes CASSDRDRIETQYF.